The sample holds one count of the clone carrying this TCR beta chain. The method was immunoSEQ multiplex PCR; TCRdb's version includes in-frame clones alone and lacks a portion of them. The repertoire holds about 36,000 clones, with 93% as singletons. The source of the sample is a study of T cell changes during pregnancy in multiple sclerosis. Specimen: CD4+ T cells from peripheral blood mononuclear cells, collected in the first trimester of pregnancy. This receptor was taken from a female donor with multiple sclerosis, enrolled in a pregnancy study.

The CDR3: CASSLTGGGSDTQYF. CDR3 DNA: TGTGCCAGCAGCTTAACGGGAGGGGGGTCCGATACGCAGTATTTT. The chain combines TRBV7-3 with TRBJ2-3; TRBD2 might be the D (7 bases). Germline CDR1 is SGHTA and CDR2 is FQGTGA. Trimming pared 0 bases from V and 6 bases from J, leaving 13 bases between. The CDR3 is made up of 15 amino acids.